Listed here are 14 T cell receptor beta chains from one sample, sequenced in a study of cytomegalovirus exposure and HLA in healthy donors. PCR primers comprised 60 Vbeta and 13 Jbeta primers. Measured with immunoSEQ multiplex PCR; TCRdb has only the in-frame clones, and not every one. Of approximately 260,000 clones in the sample, around 90% were seen once. The sample taken for sequencing was PBMCs. All receptors derive from a girl between 2 and 10 years old in good health and CMV-seronegative.

The chain uses TRBV7-9 and TRBJ2-3, with no clear D. The CDR3 totals 16 residues. V was clipped by 5 bases and J by 0 bases, with 15 bases between them. Germline lookup yields CDR1 SEHNR and CDR2 FQNEAQ (reference sequence). CDR3 nucleotide sequence: TGTGCCAGCAGCCGCCAGGCCTGGCCAAGCACAGATACGCAGTATTTT. As protein: CASSRQAWPSTDTQYF.

The chain links TRBV10-3 to TRBJ1-2, with a weak D call TRBD1 (5 bases). The CDR3 sequence is 15 residues long. V lost 4 bases and J lost 3, with 15 bases in between. Germline values: CDR1 ENHRY, CDR2 SYGVKD. CDR3 amino acids: CAISVGLGADYGYTF. The CDR3 region has the DNA TGTGCCATCAGTGTTGGTTTAGGGGCGGACTATGGCTACACCTTC.

CDR3 bases: TGTGCCAGCAGCCCCCGACTAGCGGGGATCCAAGAGACCCAGTACTTC. Its translation is CASSPRLAGIQETQYF. The chain has TRBV11-2 and TRBJ2-5; 11 bases align to TRBD2. With 5 bases clipped from V and 1 base from J, the junction kept 6 bases outside the gene matches. Germline CDR1 SGHAT, CDR2 FQNNGV. CDR3 length equals 16 residues.

The chain recombines TRBV6-5 with TRBJ2-1; 13 bases map to TRBD2. In germline, CDR1 is MNHEY, CDR2 SVGAGI. V shed 4 bases and J 4 bases; nucleotides not matched to a gene: 4. This CDR3 comprises 16 residues. The CDR3 loop is CASSSILAGGYNEQFF. CDR3 bases: TGTGCCAGCAGTTCCATACTAGCGGGGGGGTACAATGAGCAGTTCTTC.

The chain couples TRBV4-1 to TRBJ1-4, with D possibly matching TRBD1 (5 bases). The CDR3 extends over 16 amino acids. The V end lost 3 bases, the J end lost 0 bases, and 11 bases lay between the germline ends. The germline V gene has CDR1 MGHRA and CDR2 YSYEKL. CDR3 loop: CASSQGLSATNEKLFF. DNA of the CDR3: TGCGCCAGCAGCCAGGGGCTCTCAGCAACTAATGAAAAACTGTTTTTT.

The V and J genes are TRBV2 and TRBJ1-1, with D possibly matching TRBD1 (6 bases). Deletions cut 6 bases from V and 8 bases from J, with 10 bases between. The germline gives CDR1 SNHLY, CDR2 FYNNEI. The CDR3 spans 11 residues. For the CDR3, the DNA is TGTGCCAGCAGCGTCGGGACAGAAGCTTTCTTT. The encoded protein is CASSVGTEAFF.

J is TRBJ2-1 and V is TRBV19; TRBD2 matches 11 bases. The ends lost 7 bases at V and 2 bases at J; junction bases unmatched: 7. CDR1 is LNHDA, CDR2 SQIVND, per germline (reference sequence). The CDR3 spans 16 residues. The CDR3: CASNRGTSGPYNEQFF. The CDR3 DNA reads TGTGCCAGTAACAGGGGGACTAGCGGACCCTACAATGAGCAGTTCTTC.

This chain joins TRBV12-5 and TRBJ1-4; D not resolved. V was trimmed by 0 bases and J by 8 bases, leaving 25 bases between them. Germline V gives CDR1 LGHNT, CDR2 FRNRAP. This CDR3 contains 19 residues. The CDR3: CASGLVHWPPGVVEEKLFF. The CDR3 bases are TGTGCTAGTGGTTTGGTACATTGGCCCCCCGGGGTGGTGGAAGAAAAACTGTTTTTT.

The chain is built from TRBV5-1 and TRBJ2-2, with TRBD1 matching 9 bases. Germline CDR1 SGHRS, CDR2 YFSETQ. The CDR3 length is 15 residues. The ends lost 4 bases at V and 1 base at J; junction bases unmatched: 2. The CDR3 region is CASSRQGGNTGELFF. In DNA, the CDR3 is TGCGCCAGCAGCCGACAGGGGGGGAACACCGGGGAGCTGTTTTTT.

The chain recombines TRBV19 with TRBJ1-4; D is perhaps TRBD1 (5 bases). The CDR3 length is 14 residues. V was trimmed by 3 bases and J by 7 bases, leaving 12 bases between them. CDR1 LNHDA and CDR2 SQIVND come from the germline V gene (reference sequence). CDR3 bases: TGTGCCAGTAGTATTAGGGGTACGGGTGAAAAACTGTTTTTT. It is translated as CASSIRGTGEKLFF.

The chain employs TRBV6-6 and TRBJ2-7, with D maybe TRBD1 (5 bases). The CDR3 loop spans 13 amino acids. Trimming shortened V by 4 bases and J by 0 bases, and 7 bases separated the two germline ends. CDR1 and CDR2 (germline): MNHNY, SVGAGI (reference sequence). The CDR3 sequence: CASSWGDSYEQYF. CDR3 DNA: TGTGCCAGCAGTTGGGGCGACTCCTACGAGCAGTACTTC.

J is TRBJ2-5 and V is TRBV5-1; 9 bases map to TRBD2. With V trimmed by 2 bases and J by 2 bases, 4 bases remained unmatched. CDR3 length: 15 amino acids. Per germline, CDR1 SGHRS and CDR2 YFSETQ. CDR3 DNA sequence: TGCGCCAGCAGCTTCTGGACTAGCGTACAAGAGACCCAGTACTTC. Its protein product is CASSFWTSVQETQYF.

The chain recombines TRBV28 with TRBJ2-3; 12 bases are shared with TRBD2. This CDR3 is 16 amino acids long. Trimming cost V 2 bases and J 2 bases; bases outside gene matches: 2. CDR1 MDHEN and CDR2 SYDVKM come from the germline V gene. The CDR3 reads CASSLLAGGSTDTQYF. CDR3 bases: TGTGCCAGCAGTTTACTAGCGGGGGGGTCCACAGATACGCAGTATTTT.

This clone was seen more than once but under ten times. The CDR3 DNA reads TGCAGCGTTGAAGGGGGACAGGGGTACGAGCAGTACTTC. Protein product: CSVEGGQGYEQYF. The chain uses TRBV29-1 and TRBJ2-7; 10 bases line up with TRBD1. V was clipped by 1 base and J by 4 bases; unmatched bases: 1. The CDR3 runs to 13 residues. Looked up from germline, CDR1 is SQVTM and CDR2 is ANQGSEA.